This TCR beta chain derives from a study of T cell responses to AZD1222 COVID-19 vaccine. Germline CDR1 reads KGHSH; CDR2 reads LQKENI. CDR3 length equals 14 residues. V was pared by 6 bases and J by 2 bases, with 13 bases between. Generated by immunoSEQ multiplex PCR, the TCRdb table keeps only in-frame clones and is missing some. The profile covers some 80,000 clones, with about 91% appearing a single time and less than 12% taken by the ten largest. The chain employs TRBV18 and TRBJ1-2; D possibly corresponds to TRBD1 (6 bases). The TCR was taken from an adult who received the MenACWY meningococcal vaccine as a control. This specimen consisted of peripheral blood, obtained 28 days after the second dose of the MenACWY control vaccine. CDR3 residues: CASSHRVANYGYTF. The CDR3 DNA reads as TGTGCCAGCTCGCACAGGGTAGCGAACTATGGCTACACCTTC.